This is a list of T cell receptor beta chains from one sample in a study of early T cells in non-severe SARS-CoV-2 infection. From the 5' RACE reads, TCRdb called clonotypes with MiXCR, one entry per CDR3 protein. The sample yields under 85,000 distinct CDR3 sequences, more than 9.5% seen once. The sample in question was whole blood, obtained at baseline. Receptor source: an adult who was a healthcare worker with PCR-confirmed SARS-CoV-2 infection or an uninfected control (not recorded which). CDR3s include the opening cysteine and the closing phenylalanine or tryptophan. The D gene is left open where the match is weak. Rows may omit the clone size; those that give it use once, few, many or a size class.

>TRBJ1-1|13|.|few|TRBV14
CASSLFSLSEAFF
TGTGCCAGCAGCCTATTCTCCCTTTCTGAAGCTTTCTTT
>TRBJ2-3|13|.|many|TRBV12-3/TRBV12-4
CASSNGSADTQYF
TGTGCCAGCAGTAACGGGAGTGCAGATACGCAGTATTTT
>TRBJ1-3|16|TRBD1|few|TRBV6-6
CASSPYGQGAGNTIYF
TGTGCCAGCAGTCCCTACGGACAGGGGGCCGGAAACACCATATATTTT
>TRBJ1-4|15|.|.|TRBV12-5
CASGPGDRRNEKLFF
TGTGCTAGTGGCCCCGGGGACCGTCGTAATGAAAAACTGTTTTTT
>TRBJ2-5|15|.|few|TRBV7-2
CASSIGFGGGETQYF
TGTGCCAGCAGTATTGGGTTTGGGGGAGGAGAGACCCAGTACTTC
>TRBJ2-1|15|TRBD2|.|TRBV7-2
CASSPRLAGKNEQFF
TGTGCCAGCAGCCCTAGGTTAGCGGGGAAAAATGAGCAGTTCTTC
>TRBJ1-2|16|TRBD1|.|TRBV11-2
CASSLGPGTGNYGYTF
TGTGCCAGCAGCTTAGGGCCCGGGACAGGGAACTATGGCTACACCTTC
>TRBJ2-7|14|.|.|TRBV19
CASSIKRHPYEQYF
TGTGCCAGTAGTATAAAACGACATCCCTACGAGCAGTACTTC
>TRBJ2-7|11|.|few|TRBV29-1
CSVGTSYEQYF
TGCAGCGTTGGGACCTCCTACGAGCAGTACTTC
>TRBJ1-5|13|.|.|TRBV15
CATRRQPDQPQHF
TGTGCCACCAGAAGACAGCCCGATCAGCCCCAGCATTTT
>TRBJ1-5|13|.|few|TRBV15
CATSRDAGQPQHF
TGTGCCACCAGCAGAGACGCGGGCCAGCCCCAGCATTTT
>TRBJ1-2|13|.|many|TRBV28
CASSLSGPKGYTF
TGTGCCAGCAGTTTATCGGGGCCCAAGGGCTACACCTTC
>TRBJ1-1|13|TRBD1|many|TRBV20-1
CSARGQGGTEAFF
TGCAGTGCTAGGGGACAGGGGGGCACTGAAGCTTTCTTT
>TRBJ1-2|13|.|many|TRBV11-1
CASSLEQGGGYTF
TGTGCCAGCAGCTTAGAACAGGGTGGCGGCTACACCTTC
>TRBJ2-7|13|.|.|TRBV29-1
CSVAAGVISEQYF
TGCAGCGTTGCTGCAGGGGTGATAAGCGAGCAGTACTTC
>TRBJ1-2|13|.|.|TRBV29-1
CSAKETHSYGYTF
TGCAGCGCCAAAGAGACACATTCCTATGGCTACACCTTC
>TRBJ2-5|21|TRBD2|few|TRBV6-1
CASSELLSGTSGRAGEETQYF
TGTGCCAGCAGTGAATTATTATCCGGGACTAGCGGGAGAGCGGGAGAAGAGACCCAGTACTTC
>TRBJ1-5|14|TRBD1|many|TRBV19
CASSTGQVYQPQHF
TGTGCCAGTAGTACGGGACAGGTCTATCAGCCCCAGCATTTT
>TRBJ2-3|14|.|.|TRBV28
CASSLTAPTDTQYF
TGTGCCAGCAGTTTAACGGCCCCCACAGATACGCAGTATTTT
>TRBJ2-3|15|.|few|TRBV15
CATSRALEVGDTQYF
TGTGCCACCAGCAGAGCACTAGAGGTCGGAGATACGCAGTATTTT
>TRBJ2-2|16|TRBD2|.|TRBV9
CASSIGLAGETGELFF
TGTGCCAGCAGCATCGGACTAGCGGGGGAGACCGGGGAGCTGTTTTTT
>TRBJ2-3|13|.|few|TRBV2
CASGTGEADTQYF
TGTGCCAGTGGGACTGGCGAGGCAGATACGCAGTATTTT
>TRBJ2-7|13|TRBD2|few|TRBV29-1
CSVGGLAGVEQYF
TGCAGCGTTGGGGGACTAGCGGGAGTGGAGCAGTACTTC
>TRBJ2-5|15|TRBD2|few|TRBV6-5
CASSSGLAGVETQYF
TGTGCCAGCAGTTCGGGACTAGCGGGAGTTGAGACCCAGTACTTC
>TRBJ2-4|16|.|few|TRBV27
CASSARWGSAKNIQYF
TGTGCCAGCAGTGCCCGCTGGGGATCGGCCAAAAACATTCAGTACTTC
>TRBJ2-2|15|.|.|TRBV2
CASGWEIANTGELFF
TGTGCCAGCGGGTGGGAGATCGCGAACACCGGGGAGCTGTTTTTT
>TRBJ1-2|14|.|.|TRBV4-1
CASSQGPSDYGYTF
TGCGCCAGCAGCCAGGGACCCTCCGACTATGGCTACACCTTC
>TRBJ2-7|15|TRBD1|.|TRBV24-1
CATSDSGTENYEQYF
TGTGCCACCAGTGATTCCGGGACAGAAAACTACGAGCAGTACTTC
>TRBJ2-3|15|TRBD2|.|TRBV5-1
CASSLPAAGADTQYF
TGCGCCAGCAGCTTGCCCGCCGCGGGGGCAGATACGCAGTATTTT
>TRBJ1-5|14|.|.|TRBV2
CASSVAEGPQPQHF
TGTGCCAGCAGTGTCGCCGAGGGGCCTCAGCCCCAGCATTTT
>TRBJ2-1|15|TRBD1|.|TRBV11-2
CASSLGTGEAHEQFF
TGTGCCAGCAGCCTAGGGACAGGGGAGGCCCATGAGCAGTTCTTC
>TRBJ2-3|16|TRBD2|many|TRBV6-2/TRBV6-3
CASYDRLAGNTDTQYF
TGTGCCAGCTACGACCGACTAGCGGGCAACACAGATACGCAGTATTTT
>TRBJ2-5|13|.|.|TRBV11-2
CASSLDRVGGSYF
TGTGCCAGCAGCTTAGACAGGGTAGGAGGCTCGTACTTC